The text below deals with one TCR beta chain. This sample was taken from a study of blood T cell repertoires in COVID-19. Study-wide background: Acute-phase and convalescent COVID-19 samples originated in the United States, Italy and Spain. In each case, the material was cDNA or gDNA derived from T cells, B-cell-depleted T cells, or PBMCs.

After removal of 3 bases from V and 6 bases from J, the junction contained 4 bases not matched to a gene. Germline CDR1 SGDLS, CDR2 YYNGEE. The CDR3 is made up of 14 amino acids. Original handling: Amplification of reference gene primers provided the estimated nucleated cell counts. Sequenced by immunoSEQ multiplex PCR; TCRdb stores in-frame clones only, minus some. D and trimming were read from the DNA, whereas the V and J calls and clone size are those reported in that table. This sample has 200,000 to 300,000 clones; about four fifths occur once, and the top ten carry roughly 4%. The chain combines TRBV9 with TRBJ2-1; 9 nucleotides align to TRBD2. Source material: peripheral blood. The clonotype comes from a man over 45 with acute or convalescent COVID-19. This chain's CDR3 is CASSGGLAGNEQFF. The CDR3 DNA is TGTGCCAGCAGCGGGGGACTAGCAGGCAATGAGCAGTTCTTC.